Listed below are T cell receptor beta chains from one sample, sequenced in a study of identifying expanded T cells in peripheral blood. Clones were read by immunoSEQ multiplex PCR, and TCRdb kept only the in-frame ones, dropping some. In the table there are about 85,000 clones, around 89% of which are singletons. Material: blood. These receptors were collected from a person aged 18 to 75 in good health. Both conserved end residues are part of each CDR3. The order of the fields is V gene, CDR3 length, J gene, CDR3 protein.

>TRBV11-2|14|TRBJ1-2
CASSPVAGPYGYTF
>TRBV27|13|TRBJ2-7
CASSYGGSYEQYF
>TRBV14|17|TRBJ2-1
CASSQDWGQGTYNEQFF
>TRBV5-1|13|TRBJ2-7
CASSVRPGDEQYF
>TRBV6-5|15|TRBJ1-1
CASSTNQLGNTEAFF
>TRBV28|17|TRBJ1-2
CASSPLVRSRVNYGYTF
>TRBV10-3|15|TRBJ2-5
CAISEGTSYQETQYF
>TRBV9|14|TRBJ2-1
CASSQGLLHNEQFF
>TRBV4-1|16|TRBJ1-3
CASSQVNWRSGNTIYF
>TRBV2|15|TRBJ2-5
CASSETAGTTETQYF
>TRBV27|11|TRBJ2-1
CASLERDEQFF
>TRBV2|14|TRBJ2-6
CASNVGSGANVLTF
>TRBV6-8|15|TRBJ1-1
CASSYNTVGGGSAFF
>TRBV19|17|TRBJ2-1
CASSIQTGTRYYNEQFF
>TRBV19|12|TRBJ2-3
CASSASTDTQYF
>TRBV5-8|16|TRBJ2-1
CASSYPGPDLADEQFF
>TRBV4-2|16|TRBJ2-4
CASSQSGGAGENIQYF
>TRBV5-6|15|TRBJ1-2
CASSLKQAANYGYTF
>TRBV7-6|15|TRBJ2-3
CASSLGDGAPDTQYF
>TRBV6-1|17|TRBJ1-2
CASSAVTGIFPYYGYTF
>TRBV5-8|15|TRBJ2-7
CASSVGLAGSYEQYF
>TRBV7-8|16|TRBJ2-3
CASSSGLAGRLDTQYF
>TRBV6-5|15|TRBJ1-2
CASSLSGAILYGYTF
>TRBV28|15|TRBJ1-5
CASSFRRGGNQPQHF
>TRBV4-1|16|TRBJ1-3
CASSQDPADSGNTIYF
>TRBV6-1|14|TRBJ2-7
CASSGGTGGYEQYF
>TRBV2|14|TRBJ1-2
CASIINRRNYGYTF
>TRBV15|14|TRBJ2-1
CATRLGSTYNEQFF
>TRBV6-1|16|TRBJ1-2
CASSEDPAGWPPGYTF
>TRBV2|13|TRBJ1-4
CASLGQSNEKLFF
>TRBV2|13|TRBJ2-2
CAGLKGGPGELFF
>TRBV6-1|14|TRBJ2-7
CASSGAWGPYEQYF
>TRBV6-6|15|TRBJ2-7
CASSPAPGLTYEQYF
>TRBV5-1|13|TRBJ1-2
CASSLSGLYGYTF
>TRBV7-8|14|TRBJ1-1
CASSLTGTSTEAFF
>TRBV15|14|TRBJ2-3
CATSSRGSTDTQYF
>TRBV6-6|16|TRBJ1-4
CASSAHLRGIVEKLFF
>TRBV18|13|TRBJ1-2
CASSPADLYGYTF
>TRBV28|18|TRBJ2-5
CASILLGLAGGRLETQYF